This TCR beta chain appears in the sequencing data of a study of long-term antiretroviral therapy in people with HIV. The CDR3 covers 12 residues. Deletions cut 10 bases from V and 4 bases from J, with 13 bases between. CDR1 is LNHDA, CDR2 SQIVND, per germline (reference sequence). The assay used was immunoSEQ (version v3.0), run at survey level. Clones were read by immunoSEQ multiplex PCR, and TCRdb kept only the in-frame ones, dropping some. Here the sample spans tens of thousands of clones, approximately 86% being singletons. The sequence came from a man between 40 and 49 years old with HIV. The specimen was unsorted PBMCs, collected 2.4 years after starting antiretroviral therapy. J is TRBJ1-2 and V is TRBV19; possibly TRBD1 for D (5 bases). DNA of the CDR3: TGTGCCACTCTGACAGCGACCTATGGCTACACCTTC. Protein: CATLTATYGYTF.